This TCR beta chain was retrieved from a study of CD8 T cells in ankylosing spondylitis. TCRdb called the 5' RACE reads again in MiXCR, with one record for every CDR3 protein. Seen here are hundreds of thousands of distinct CDR3 sequences, roughly 20% observed once, and the top ten hold 3.5%. The CDR3 has 19 amino acids. Trimming stripped 2 bases from V and 0 bases from J, with 20 bases between. Germline CDR1 MNHEY, CDR2 SVGAGI. The rearrangement links TRBV6-5 to TRBJ1-5; maybe TRBD1 (5 bases). The receptor comes from a female donor with ankylosing spondylitis or in good health (not recorded which). The sequencing input was blood, either unsorted or a sorted T cell fraction (not recorded which). CDR3: CASSYPPIDSKYSNQPQHF. The DNA for the CDR3 is TGTGCCAGCAGTTACCCCCCCATCGACAGTAAATATAGCAATCAGCCCCAGCATTTT.